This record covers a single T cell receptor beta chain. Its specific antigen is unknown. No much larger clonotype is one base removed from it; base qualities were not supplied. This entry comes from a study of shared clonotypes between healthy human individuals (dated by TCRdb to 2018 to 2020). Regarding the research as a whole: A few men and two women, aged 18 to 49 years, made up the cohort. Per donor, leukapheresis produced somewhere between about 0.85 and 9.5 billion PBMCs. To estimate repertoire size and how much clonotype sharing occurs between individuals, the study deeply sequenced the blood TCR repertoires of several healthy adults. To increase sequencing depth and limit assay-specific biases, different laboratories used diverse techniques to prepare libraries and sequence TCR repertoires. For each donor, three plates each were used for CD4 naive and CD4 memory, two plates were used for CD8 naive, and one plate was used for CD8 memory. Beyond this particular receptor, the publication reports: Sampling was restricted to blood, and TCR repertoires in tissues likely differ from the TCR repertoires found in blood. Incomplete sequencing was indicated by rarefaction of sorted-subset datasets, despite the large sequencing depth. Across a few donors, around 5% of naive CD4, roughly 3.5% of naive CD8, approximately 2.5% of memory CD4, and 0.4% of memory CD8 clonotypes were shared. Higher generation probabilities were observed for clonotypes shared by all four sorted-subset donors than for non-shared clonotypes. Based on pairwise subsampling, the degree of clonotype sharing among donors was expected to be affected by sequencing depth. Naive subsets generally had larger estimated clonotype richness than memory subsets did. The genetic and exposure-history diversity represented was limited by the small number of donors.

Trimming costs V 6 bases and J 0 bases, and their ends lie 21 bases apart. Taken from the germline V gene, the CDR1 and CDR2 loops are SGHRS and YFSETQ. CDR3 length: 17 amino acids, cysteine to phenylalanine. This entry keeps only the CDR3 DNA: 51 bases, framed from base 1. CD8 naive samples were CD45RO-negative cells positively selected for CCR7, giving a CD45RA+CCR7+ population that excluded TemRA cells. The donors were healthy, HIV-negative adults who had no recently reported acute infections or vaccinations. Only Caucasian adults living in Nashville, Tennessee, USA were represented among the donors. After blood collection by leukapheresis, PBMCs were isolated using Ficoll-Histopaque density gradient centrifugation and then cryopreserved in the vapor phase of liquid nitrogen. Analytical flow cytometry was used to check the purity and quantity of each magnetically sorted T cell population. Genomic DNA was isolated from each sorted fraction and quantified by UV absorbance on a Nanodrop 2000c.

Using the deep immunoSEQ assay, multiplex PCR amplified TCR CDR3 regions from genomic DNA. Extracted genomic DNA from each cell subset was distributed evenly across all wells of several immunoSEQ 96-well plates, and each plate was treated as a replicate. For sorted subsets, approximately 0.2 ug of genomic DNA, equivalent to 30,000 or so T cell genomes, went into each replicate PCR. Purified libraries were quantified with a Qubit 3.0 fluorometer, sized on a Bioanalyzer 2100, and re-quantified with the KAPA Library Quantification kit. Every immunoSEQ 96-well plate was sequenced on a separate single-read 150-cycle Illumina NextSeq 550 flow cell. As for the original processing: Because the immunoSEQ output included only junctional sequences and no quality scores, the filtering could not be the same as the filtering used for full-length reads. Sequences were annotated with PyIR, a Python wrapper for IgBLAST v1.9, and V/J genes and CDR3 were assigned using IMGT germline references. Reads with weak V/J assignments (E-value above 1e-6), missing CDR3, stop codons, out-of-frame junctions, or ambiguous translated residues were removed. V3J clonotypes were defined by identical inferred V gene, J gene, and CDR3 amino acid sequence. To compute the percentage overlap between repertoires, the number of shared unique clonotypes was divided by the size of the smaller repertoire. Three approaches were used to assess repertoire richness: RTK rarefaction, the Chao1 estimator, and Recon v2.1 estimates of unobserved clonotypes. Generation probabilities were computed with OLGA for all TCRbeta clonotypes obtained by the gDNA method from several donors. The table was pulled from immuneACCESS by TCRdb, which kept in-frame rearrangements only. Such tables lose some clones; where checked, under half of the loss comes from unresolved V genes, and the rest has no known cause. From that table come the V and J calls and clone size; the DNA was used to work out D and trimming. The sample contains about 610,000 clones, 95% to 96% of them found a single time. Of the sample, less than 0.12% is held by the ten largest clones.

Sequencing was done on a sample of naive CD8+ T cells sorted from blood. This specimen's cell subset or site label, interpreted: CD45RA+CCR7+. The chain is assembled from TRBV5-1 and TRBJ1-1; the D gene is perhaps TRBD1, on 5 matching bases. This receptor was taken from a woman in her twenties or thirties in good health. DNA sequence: TGCGCCAGCACCCTTGGAATCGCCCGACAGTTGAACACTGAAGCTTTCTTT. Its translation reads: CASTLGIARQLNTEAFF.